This is a list of T cell receptor beta chains from one sample in a study of CD8+ T cells in alopecia areata. Sequencing was performed with immunoSEQ multiplex PCR; in TCRdb, only in-frame clones are kept and a portion is missing. The sample holds tens of thousands of clones, approximately 72% seen once. This specimen was CD8+ T cells sorted from blood, taken at week 24, from a patient treated with tofacitinib. These receptors originate from a human donor with alopecia areata. Both conserved end residues are part of each CDR3. Fields, in order: D gene, clone size, J gene, V gene, CDR3 DNA, CDR3 protein. D genes are given only for firm matches. A clone size is listed for some rows: how often the clone was seen (once, few, many), or a class if it is expanded.

NA,NA,TRBJ2-7,TRBV6-5,TGTGCGTCCGGGGCCTCTACCTACGAGCAGTACTTC,CASGASTYEQYF
TRBD2,few,TRBJ2-3,TRBV7-8,TGTGCCAGCAGCTTAGTTTTCATTGCTAGCGGGAGGGCGGGCACAGATACGCAGTATTTT,CASSLVFIASGRAGTDTQYF
NA,NA,TRBJ2-1,TRBV4-3,TGCGCCAGCAGCCAAGCTAGTTTACCCAACAATGAGCAGTTCTTC,CASSQASLPNNEQFF
NA,NA,TRBJ1-3,TRBV4-3,TGCGCCAGCAGCCCGGGGTCGGGGGTCGGAAACACCATATATTTT,CASSPGSGVGNTIYF
NA,NA,TRBJ2-7,TRBV7-2,TGTGCCAGCAGCCTCGGGCTAGCGGAGCAGTACTTC,CASSLGLAEQYF
NA,few,TRBJ2-4,TRBV7-9,TGTGCCAGCAGCGCCTCAGGGAGGGACAGCCACATTCAGTACTTC,CASSASGRDSHIQYF
NA,NA,TRBJ1-1,TRBV15,TGTGCCACCAAGGAATTACAGGGCGGCGCTGAAGCTTTCTTT,CATKELQGGAEAFF
NA,few,TRBJ1-6,TRBV4-1,TGCGCCAGCAGCCGCCTGGACAATTCACCCCTCCACTTT,CASSRLDNSPLHF
NA,few,TRBJ2-7,TRBV6-5,TGTGCCAGCAGTTACGAGCAGGCCTTCCCTCGGCAGTACTTC,CASSYEQAFPRQYF
TRBD2,NA,TRBJ2-1,TRBV5-6,TGTGCCAGCAGCTTGGCCGGCGGGGGACTATACAATGAGCAGTTCTTC,CASSLAGGGLYNEQFF
TRBD1,NA,TRBJ1-1,TRBV4-1,TGCGCCAGCAGCCTCCTACCTGGGCAGGGGGAGGGAACTGAAGCTTTCTTT,CASSLLPGQGEGTEAFF
TRBD2,NA,TRBJ2-1,TRBV6-5,TGTGCCACCACTTTAATAGCGGGCCTCAATGAGCAGTTCTTC,CATTLIAGLNEQFF
NA,NA,TRBJ1-5,TRBV13,TGTGCCAGCAGCATACGTGGGGTCCGAGGCAATCAGCCCCAGCATTTT,CASSIRGVRGNQPQHF
NA,NA,TRBJ2-5,TRBV11-2,TGTGCCAGCAGCTCCATCACACTAGGGACCCAGTACTTC,CASSSITLGTQYF
TRBD1,few,TRBJ1-3,TRBV4-1,TGCGCCAGCAGCCAAGGGGGACAGGGCGGAAACACCATATATTTT,CASSQGGQGGNTIYF
NA,NA,TRBJ1-2,TRBV7-2,TGTGCCAGCAGCTCGGACATATCCTGGTATGGCTACACCTTC,CASSSDISWYGYTF
NA,NA,TRBJ1-5,TRBV19,TGTGCCAGTAGCCCACAGGGAGGCAATCAGCCCCAGCATTTT,CASSPQGGNQPQHF
TRBD2,NA,TRBJ2-1,TRBV7-2,TGTGCCAGCAGCTCCCTAGCGGGGGCGGGGAATGAGCAGTTCTTC,CASSSLAGAGNEQFF